This TCR beta chain was identified during a study of siplizumab effects on memory and regulatory T cells. The CDR3 covers 16 residues. Trimming cost V 0 bases and J 3 bases, with 12 bases left between them. Germline CDR1 is LGHNA and CDR2 is YNFKEQ. Sequenced by immunoSEQ multiplex PCR; TCRdb stores in-frame clones only, minus some. The sample has over 100,000 clones, around 95% seen once. The source is a human donor in good health. What was sequenced was non-Treg CD4+ T cells sorted from blood. This sequence joins TRBV4-2 and TRBJ2-1; maybe TRBD1 (6 bases). This CDR3 is CASSQDRTGFYNEQFF. The CDR3 coding sequence is TGTGCCAGCAGCCAAGACCGAACAGGGTTCTACAATGAGCAGTTCTTC.